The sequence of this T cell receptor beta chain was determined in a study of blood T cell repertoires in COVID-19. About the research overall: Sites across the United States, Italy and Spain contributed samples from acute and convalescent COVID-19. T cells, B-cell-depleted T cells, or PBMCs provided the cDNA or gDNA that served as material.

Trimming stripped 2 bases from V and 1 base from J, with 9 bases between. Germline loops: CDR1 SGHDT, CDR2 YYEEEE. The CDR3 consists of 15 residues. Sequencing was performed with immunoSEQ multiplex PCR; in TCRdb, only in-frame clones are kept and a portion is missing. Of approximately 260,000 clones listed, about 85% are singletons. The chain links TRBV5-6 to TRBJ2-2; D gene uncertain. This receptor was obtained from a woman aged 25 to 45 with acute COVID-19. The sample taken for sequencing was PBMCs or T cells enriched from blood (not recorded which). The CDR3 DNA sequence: TGTGCCAGCAGCTTACGAGGTCTGAACACCGGGGAGCTGTTTTTT. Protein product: CASSLRGLNTGELFF.